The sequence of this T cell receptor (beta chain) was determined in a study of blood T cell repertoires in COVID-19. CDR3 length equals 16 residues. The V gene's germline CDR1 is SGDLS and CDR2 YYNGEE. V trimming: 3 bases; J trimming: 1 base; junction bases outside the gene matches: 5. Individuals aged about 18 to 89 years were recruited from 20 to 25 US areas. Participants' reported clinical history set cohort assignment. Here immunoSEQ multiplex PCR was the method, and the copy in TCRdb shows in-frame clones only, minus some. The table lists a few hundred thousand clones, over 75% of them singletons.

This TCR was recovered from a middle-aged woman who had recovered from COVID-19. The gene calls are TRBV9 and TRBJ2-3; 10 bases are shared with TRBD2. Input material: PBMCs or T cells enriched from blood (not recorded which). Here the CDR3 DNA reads TGTGCCAGCAGCGCAACTAGCGGGATCGGCACAGATACGCAGTATTTT. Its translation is CASSATSGIGTDTQYF.